The T cell receptor beta chain under discussion was sequenced for a study of blood T cells in healthy people across ages. This CDR3 is 13 amino acids long. The V and J ends lost 5 bases and 9 bases respectively, with 14 bases between them. Germline-derived CDR1 and CDR2 are SEHNR and FQNEAQ (reference sequence). A second PCR of roughly 7 to 11 cycles used a sample-barcoded 5' primer and a J-beta primer mix. TCRdb redid the calling of the 5' RACE reads with MiXCR, one entry per CDR3 protein. Of 660,000 or so distinct CDR3 sequences listed, under 65% are singletons. The genes are TRBV7-9 and TRBJ2-1, with D possibly called TRBD1 or TRBD2 (6 bases each). The sequence came from a man between 60 and 70 years old in good health. Specimen: blood. CDR3 DNA: TGTGCCAGCAGCGCGTCACAGGGAGGTGAGCAGTTCTTC. Translation: CASSASQGGEQFF.